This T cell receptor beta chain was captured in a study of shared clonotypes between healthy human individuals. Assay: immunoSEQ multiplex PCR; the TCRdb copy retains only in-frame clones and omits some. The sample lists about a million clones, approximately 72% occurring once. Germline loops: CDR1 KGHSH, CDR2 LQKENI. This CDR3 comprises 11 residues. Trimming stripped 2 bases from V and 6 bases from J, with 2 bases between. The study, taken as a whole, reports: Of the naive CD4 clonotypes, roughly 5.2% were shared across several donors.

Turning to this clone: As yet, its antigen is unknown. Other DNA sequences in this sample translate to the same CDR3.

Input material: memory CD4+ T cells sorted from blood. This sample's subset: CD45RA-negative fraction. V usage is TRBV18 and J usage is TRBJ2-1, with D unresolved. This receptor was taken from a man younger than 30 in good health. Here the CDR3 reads CASSPFNEQFF. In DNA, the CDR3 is TGTGCCAGCTCACCATTCAATGAGCAGTTCTTC.